This TCR beta chain was observed in a study of cytomegalovirus exposure and HLA in healthy donors. Notes on the study in general: Most sequenced TCRs were rare (though some public TCRs occurred in many donors). The classifier reportedly diagnosed cytomegalovirus status with high specificity and sensitivity. Association of a missense DCLRE1C variant with TCR beta V- and J-gene trimming was reported in a later analysis.

The PCR was carried out with 60 Vbeta primers and 13 Jbeta primers. Data came from immunoSEQ multiplex PCR; TCRdb stores just in-frame clones and leaves some out. Found here are some 190,000 clones, 86% of them singletons; the top ten hold roughly 0.34%. CDR1 and CDR2 from the germline V gene are PRHDT and FYEKMQ (reference sequence). The CDR3 spans 17 residues. V was clipped by 4 bases and J by 7 bases; unmatched bases: 12. Turning to this clone: Its cognate antigen is unknown.

The sample consisted of PBMCs. The V gene is TRBV13, the J gene TRBJ2-1; TRBD2 matches at 11 bases. This TCR was recovered from a woman aged 30 to 39 in good health and CMV-seronegative. The CDR3 DNA is TGTGCCAGCAGCTCTGGGACTAGCGGAGTTGGTAGTAATGAGCAGTTCTTC. Amino acid sequence: CASSSGTSGVGSNEQFF.